Following are 14 T cell receptor beta chains from one sample sequenced in a study of blood T cell repertoires in COVID-19. Sequenced by immunoSEQ multiplex PCR; TCRdb stores in-frame clones only, minus some. This table has 60,000 to 80,000 clones, around 87% appearing once. Input material: peripheral blood. The receptor source for this set is a man aged 70-80 years with acute or convalescent COVID-19.

This clone was counted only a few times. The genes are TRBV9 and TRBJ1-2; TRBD1 aligns across 8 bases. CDR1 is SGDLS and CDR2 is YYNGEE in the germline V gene. CDR3 length: 14 residues. After removal of 4 bases from V and 7 bases from J, the junction contained 9 bases not matched to a gene. CDR3 DNA sequence: TGTGCCAGCAGCTTTATGACAGGGGTCGGTGGCTACACCTTC. Translation gives CASSFMTGVGGYTF.

The rearrangement links TRBV5-1 to TRBJ1-5; possible D gene TRBD1, 6 bases. V dropped 0 bases and J dropped 7 bases, with 14 bases sitting between them. The CDR3 runs to 15 residues. Looked up from germline, CDR1 is SGHRS and CDR2 is YFSETQ. The CDR3 here is CASSLEGGKGQPQHF. The CDR3 coding sequence is TGCGCCAGCAGCTTGGAAGGGGGTAAAGGCCAGCCCCAGCATTTT.

The chain couples TRBV7-2 to TRBJ2-3; TRBD2 is a possible D gene (7 bases). The CDR3 contains 14 residues. Between the trimmed V and J ends, which lost 5 bases and 9 bases, there was a span of 18 bases. Germline lookup yields CDR1 SGHTA and CDR2 FQGNSA. CDR3: CASSRGAEVETQYF. The CDR3 coding sequence is TGTGCCAGCAGCCGGGGGGCCGAGGTTGAGACGCAGTATTTT.

This chain links TRBV7-8 with TRBJ1-5; weak D call: TRBD1 (5 bases). Trimming took 1 base from V and 4 from J, leaving 14 bases between them. CDR1 and CDR2 (germline): SGHVS, FQNEAQ. This CDR3 is built from 16 residues. The CDR3 sequence is CASSLVSGRGNQPQHF. The CDR3, as DNA: TGTGCCAGCAGCTTAGTGTCCGGTCGGGGGAATCAGCCCCAGCATTTT.

This chain links TRBV2 with TRBJ1-5; maybe TRBD1 (6 bases). Trimming left V 6 bases short and J 4 bases short, with 16 bases between. This CDR3 contains 15 residues. Looked up from germline, CDR1 is SNHLY and CDR2 is FYNNEI. In DNA form, the CDR3 reads TGTGCCAGCAGGGGAATACAGGGCAATAATCAGCCCCAGCATTTT. Translation gives CASRGIQGNNQPQHF.

The rearrangement joins TRBV11-2 to TRBJ2-1; 11 bases are shared with TRBD2. With V trimmed by 5 bases and J by 7 bases, 4 bases remained unmatched. Germline values: CDR1 SGHAT, CDR2 FQNNGV. The CDR3 is made up of 14 amino acids. The DNA of the CDR3 is TGTGCCAGCAGCCCCGGACTAGCGGGTAATGAGCAGTTCTTC. It translates to CASSPGLAGNEQFF.

The gene calls are TRBV6-5 and TRBJ2-5, with 9 positions matching TRBD2. J gave up 5 bases and V 7 bases, and 8 bases lay outside the gene matches. The CDR3 sequence is 14 residues long. The V gene's germline CDR1 is MNHEY and CDR2 SVGAGI. The CDR3 reads CASKPGLAWETQYF. Here the CDR3 DNA reads TGTGCCAGCAAACCTGGACTAGCGTGGGAGACCCAGTACTTC.

CDR3 in amino acids: CASSPGEAVVYQPQHF. The CDR3 bases are TGTGCCAGCTCACCGGGGGAGGCGGTCGTATATCAGCCCCAGCATTTT. The genes are TRBV18 and TRBJ1-5, with D possibly TRBD1 on 5 matching bases. The CDR3 is 16 amino acids. Germline lookup yields CDR1 KGHSH and CDR2 LQKENI. Trimming took off 3 bases at V and 5 bases at J, with 17 bases between the two ends.

V is TRBV9 and J is TRBJ1-2; 7 bases align to TRBD1. CDR3 length: 16 amino acids. CDR1 SGDLS and CDR2 YYNGEE come from the germline V gene. V gave up 2 bases and J gave up 1 base; unmatched junction bases: 8. CDR3 protein: CASSVTGSSFNYGYTF. The CDR3 DNA sequence: TGTGCCAGCAGCGTGACAGGGTCGTCGTTTAACTATGGCTACACCTTC. The variable domain in full, with the rest retrieved from reference TRBV9 and TRBJ1-2, is DSGVTQTPKHLITATGQRVTLRCSPRSGDLSVYWYQQSLDQGLQFLIQYYNGEERAKGNILERFSAQQFPDLHSELNLSSLELGDSALYFCASSVTGSSFNYGYTFGSGTRLTVV.

The chain carries TRBV3-1 (or the pseudogene TRBV3-2) and TRBJ1-1; D might be TRBD1 (6 bases). CDR1 is LGHDT, CDR2 YNNKEL, per germline (reference sequence). This CDR3 region has 12 residues. Trimming took 2 bases from V and 5 from J, leaving 6 bases between them. Here the CDR3 reads CASSQRGTEAFF. The CDR3 DNA follows: TGTGCCAGCAGCCAAAGGGGGACTGAAGCTTTCTTT.

The rearrangement uses TRBV28 and TRBJ2-6, with 7 bases that match TRBD1. The CDR3 runs to 17 residues. The germline V gene has CDR1 MDHEN and CDR2 SYDVKM. The ends lost 3 bases at V and 3 bases at J; junction bases unmatched: 8. In nucleotides, the CDR3 is TGTGCCAGCAGTTTCCGGACAGGCTCGCATGGGGCCAACGTCCTGACTTTC. Translated: CASSFRTGSHGANVLTF. Filled out from reference TRBV28 and TRBJ2-6, the complete variable domain reads DVKVTQSSRYLVKRTGEKVFLECVQDMDHENMFWYRQDPGLGLRLIYFSYDVKMKEKGDIPEGYSVSREKKERFSLILESASTNQTSMYLCASSFRTGSHGANVLTFGAGSRLTVL.

The chain combines TRBV11-2 with TRBJ2-2; 10 bases are shared with TRBD1. The length of the CDR3 is 16 residues. Germline lookup yields CDR1 SGHAT and CDR2 FQNNGV. Trimming at V came to 1 base and at J to 7 bases, leaving 6 bases not matched to a gene. The CDR3 loop reads CASSLGDRGRVGELFF. The DNA for the CDR3 is TGTGCCAGCAGCTTAGGGGACAGGGGAAGGGTCGGGGAGCTGTTTTTT.

The chain joins TRBV21-1 to TRBJ2-2; the table names TRBD1, a call not compared with the DNA. TRBV21-1 is listed as a pseudogene. The CDR3 runs 16 residues. In nucleotides, the CDR3 is TGTGCCAGCCCAGGGGGAGTATACGCGAACACCGGGGAGCTGTTTTTT. Translated: CASPGGVYANTGELFF.

The chain employs TRBV7-2 and TRBJ1-2; 9 bases line up with TRBD1. The CDR3 length is 15 residues. The V gene's germline CDR1 is SGHTA and CDR2 FQGNSA. The J segment lost 5 bases and the V segment lost 0 bases, leaving 4 bases of the junction unmatched. CDR3 loop: CASSLASGTGYGYTF. As DNA, the CDR3 is TGTGCCAGCAGCTTAGCGTCCGGGACAGGGTATGGCTACACCTTC.